Listed below are T cell receptor beta chains from one sample, sequenced in a study of blood T cell repertoires in COVID-19. The protocol was immunoSEQ multiplex PCR, while the TCRdb copy is restricted to in-frame clones and leaves out a portion. The sample holds about 200,000 clones, around four fifths seen once. The material sequenced was peripheral blood. The receptors come from a man aged 60-69 years with COVID-19, enrolled during active disease. Both conserved end residues are part of each CDR3. D genes are given only for firm matches. Only some rows state a clone size, as once, few, many or a class for expanded clones.

cdr3_nt cdr3_aa v_call d_call j_call clone_size
TGTGCCAGCTCAATACAGGGTCTGGCTGGGGCCAACGTCCTGACTTTC CASSIQGLAGANVLTF TRBV18 - TRBJ2-6 -
TGCAGTGCTAGTTCAGGGGTCAATCAGCCCCAGCATTTT CSASSGVNQPQHF TRBV20-1 - TRBJ1-5 -
TGTGCCAGCAGCTTCGACAGGGCTAGCAATCAGCCCCAGCATTTT CASSFDRASNQPQHF TRBV7-8 TRBD1 TRBJ1-5 -
TGTGCCAGCAGTCGACGAGCGAGGGCCAGCAATCAGCCCCAGCATTTT CASSRRARASNQPQHF TRBV28 - TRBJ1-5 -
TGTGCCAGTACCATGGACAGGGCGAACACTGAAGCTTTCTTT CASTMDRANTEAFF TRBV19 TRBD1 TRBJ1-1 -
TGTGCCAGTAGTGTCCGGACAGTTCTATCTGGCACTAATGAAAAACTGTTTTTT CASSVRTVLSGTNEKLFF TRBV19 - TRBJ1-4 -
TGTGCCAGCAGCGTGACTGAGGGCCCTGGCTACACCTTC CASSVTEGPGYTF TRBV9 - TRBJ1-2 -
TGTGCCAGCTCTTCGGCCAGGGGCAACACTGAAGCTTTCTTT CASSSARGNTEAFF TRBV18 - TRBJ1-1 -
TGTGCCAGCACCTTCCGTCGGGTGAACACTGAAGCTTTCTTT CASTFRRVNTEAFF TRBV11-2 - TRBJ1-1 -
TGTGCCAGCAGTTATTCTCGCCGTGGACAGGGATTTTATAGCAATCAGCCCCAGCATTTT CASSYSRRGQGFYSNQPQHF TRBV6-2/TRBV6-3 TRBD1 TRBJ1-5 -
TGTGCCAGCAGCCCAGGGGGGAGGACTAATGAAAAACTGTTTTTT CASSPGGRTNEKLFF TRBV9 TRBD1 TRBJ1-4 -
TGCGCCAGCAGCTTGGATAGACTCCTATCCTACGAGCAGTACTTC CASSLDRLLSYEQYF TRBV5-1 - TRBJ2-7 -
TGTGCCAGCAGCGCAAACCCCGGGGGGACTGAAGCTTTCTTT CASSANPGGTEAFF TRBV9 - TRBJ1-1 once
TGTGCCAGCAGCGGGCAGGGTCCAGATACGCAGTATTTT CASSGQGPDTQYF TRBV7-2 - TRBJ2-3 -
TGTGCCAGCAGCTTTACAGGGAGTGAAGGCTACACCTTC CASSFTGSEGYTF TRBV5-5 - TRBJ1-2 -
TGTGCCAGGGGGGCCGACCTAGCTAACTATGGCTACACCTTC CARGADLANYGYTF TRBV2 - TRBJ1-2 -
TGCGCCAGCAGCCAAGAAGGCGGTTTGGGACCGAGGGTTCTAGCGGGAGTCGATGAGCAGTTCTTC CASSQEGGLGPRVLAGVDEQFF TRBV4-1 TRBD2 TRBJ2-1 -
TGTGCCAGCATTCCTGCGGGATTCAACTATGGCTACACCTTC CASIPAGFNYGYTF TRBV7-9 - TRBJ1-2 -
TGTGCCAGCAGCCTGGACCGGGACAGGAGCTCCTACGAGCAGTACTTC CASSLDRDRSSYEQYF TRBV5-6 TRBD1 TRBJ2-7 -
TGCGCCAGCAGGAGGACTAGCACAGATACGCAGTATTTT CASRRTSTDTQYF TRBV5-1 - TRBJ2-3 -
TGTGCCAGCCGGCTTCTTACAGGAATATCAGAGACCCAGTACTTC CASRLLTGISETQYF TRBV6-5 - TRBJ2-5 once
TGCGCCAGCAGTGCCGACATTGCAACTAATGAAAAACTGTTTTTT CASSADIATNEKLFF TRBV10-1 - TRBJ1-4 -
TGTGCCAGCTCAGGGGGCGCCCCCACCGGCTACACCTTC CASSGGAPTGYTF TRBV2 TRBD1 TRBJ1-2 -
TGTGCCAGCAGTTCACCAAATCCCGGACATGGGGACACTGAAGCTTTCTTT CASSSPNPGHGDTEAFF TRBV27 - TRBJ1-1 few
TGTGCCAGCAGCCCACGGGACAAAATCTCGGGAATCAGCCTCTACGAGCAGTACTTC CASSPRDKISGISLYEQYF TRBV9 - TRBJ2-7 -
TGTGCCAGCAGTGACAGGGGTGTCGGCACTGAAGCTTTCTTT CASSDRGVGTEAFF TRBV2 - TRBJ1-1 -
TGTGCCAGCAGCTTAGACACTAGGAATGTCTACGAGCAGTACTTC CASSLDTRNVYEQYF TRBV7-6 - TRBJ2-7 once
TGTGCCAGCAGCCACGCTGGACAGGCTGATACGCAGTATTTT CASSHAGQADTQYF TRBV7-9 TRBD1 TRBJ2-3 -
TGCGCCAGCAGTCCCCGGGGGAAAGAGACCCAGTACTTC CASSPRGKETQYF TRBV23-1 - TRBJ2-5 -
TGTGCCAGCAGCCACTACTATAAAAAAGCGGGAACCACGCTTCGAGCCTACAATGAGCAGTTCTTC CASSHYYKKAGTTLRAYNEQFF TRBV3-1/TRBV3-2 TRBD2 TRBJ2-1 once
TGTGCCAGCAGCTTACTACAGGGTGGAGTAGCTTTCTTT CASSLLQGGVAFF TRBV14 - TRBJ1-1 -
TGTGCCAGCAGTTTACCCGACAGGTTTAATGAAAAACTGTTTTTT CASSLPDRFNEKLFF TRBV28 - TRBJ1-4 -
TGCGCCAGCAGCCAGAACCTCGCCACAACTAACTATGGCTACACCTTC CASSQNLATTNYGYTF TRBV4-1 - TRBJ1-2 -
TGTGCCAGCAGCCCCGACAGTAACTATGGCTACACCTTC CASSPDSNYGYTF TRBV5-4 - TRBJ1-2 once
TGTGCCAGCAGTTTACAGGGGGTTGTCTATGGCTACACCTTC CASSLQGVVYGYTF TRBV28 TRBD1 TRBJ1-2 -
TGCGCCAGCACGGGACTGACATTCTCACCCCTCCACTTT CASTGLTFSPLHF TRBV10-2 - TRBJ1-6 -
TGTGCCAGCAGCAGTCCGGGACAGGGCTATTGGTTCTTC CASSSPGQGYWFF TRBV7-2 TRBD1 TRBJ2-1 -
TGTGCCAGCAGCTTAGTCAGGGTAACCTACGAGCAGTACTTC CASSLVRVTYEQYF TRBV11-2 - TRBJ2-7 -
TGCGCCAGCCCGAAAACCGGGACAGGGGGATTTGGGACTGAAGCTTTCTTT CASPKTGTGGFGTEAFF TRBV10-1 TRBD1 TRBJ1-1 -
TGTGCCAGCAAGACAGGGAACTATGGCTACACCTTC CASKTGNYGYTF TRBV6-6 TRBD1 TRBJ1-2 -
TGTGCCAGCAGCTCCACCGGACAGAGTAACTATGGCTACACCTTC CASSSTGQSNYGYTF TRBV7-9 - TRBJ1-2 -
TGTGCCTGGAATCCAGCTGGAAACACCATATATTTT CAWNPAGNTIYF TRBV30 - TRBJ1-3 -
TGCAGCGTTGAAGATGCAGGGATCGAGCAGTACTTC CSVEDAGIEQYF TRBV29-1 - TRBJ2-7 -
TGTGCCAGTAGTCGGGCCTTTGATCAGGGTGGCTACACCTTC CASSRAFDQGGYTF TRBV19 - TRBJ1-2 -
TGCGCCAGCAGCCAAGATTGGCGGAGCTCCTACAATGAGCAGTTCTTC CASSQDWRSSYNEQFF TRBV4-1 - TRBJ2-1 -
TGTGCCAGCAGCTTGGGGCGTCAGCCCCAGCATTTT CASSLGRQPQHF TRBV7-2 - TRBJ1-5 once
TGTGCCAGCAGTTGGGGACAGTTTAGCAATCAGCCCCAGCATTTT CASSWGQFSNQPQHF TRBV6-5 TRBD1 TRBJ1-5 -
TGTGCCAGCAGCCAAGTTAGACTAGCGGGAGGTCCGTCCAAAGATACGCAGTATTTT CASSQVRLAGGPSKDTQYF TRBV3-1/TRBV3-2 TRBD2 TRBJ2-3 once
TGTGCCAGTAGTATAGCGTCAGGGATGAACACTGAAGCTTTCTTT CASSIASGMNTEAFF TRBV19 - TRBJ1-1 -
TGTGCCAGCAGCTTAAGTCGGGACACCATATATTTT CASSLSRDTIYF TRBV11-2 - TRBJ1-3 few
TGTGCCATCAGTGAGGCTCGGGGGAAAGGCACTGAAGCTTTCTTT CAISEARGKGTEAFF TRBV10-3 - TRBJ1-1 -
TGTGCCACCAGTGATTCGGTAGCGGGAAGAGAGACCCAGTACTTC CATSDSVAGRETQYF TRBV24-1 TRBD2 TRBJ2-5 once
TGTGCCAGCAGCTTAGCCGGGTGGGGACAGGGGGCCTACGAGCAGTACTTC CASSLAGWGQGAYEQYF TRBV7-2 TRBD1 TRBJ2-7 -
TGTGCCATCACTCCAGGGAACACTGAAGCTTTCTTT CAITPGNTEAFF TRBV10-3 - TRBJ1-1 -
TGTGCCAGCAGCCATGGGACAACGAACACCGGGGAGCTGTTTTTT CASSHGTTNTGELFF TRBV3-1/TRBV3-2 - TRBJ2-2 -
TGTGCCAGCAGTTACGGATCGGGAGGGACCCAGTTCTTC CASSYGSGGTQFF TRBV6-2/TRBV6-3 TRBD2 TRBJ2-1 -
TGCAGTGCTAGTCGTGCCCGCCCAGGGGCAGAGACCCAGTACTTC CSASRARPGAETQYF TRBV20-1 - TRBJ2-5 -
TGTGCCAGCAGCCAGGGACAGGGTGGGTACGAGCAGTACTTC CASSQGQGGYEQYF TRBV7-9 TRBD1 TRBJ2-7 -
TGTGCCAGCAGCCAAGCGTCTAGCGGCTCCTACGAGCAGTACTTC CASSQASSGSYEQYF TRBV4-2 TRBD2 TRBJ2-7 once